These 9 T cell receptor beta chains came from one sample sequenced in a study of post-analysis software for immune sequencing data. The library was made from cDNA and included unique molecular identifiers. TCRdb itself ran the PCR reads through MiXCR, one entry per CDR3 protein. The sample shows a few hundred thousand distinct CDR3 sequences, around 37% of them seen only once. Their antigens remain unidentified. Study outcomes and limitations: Several TRBV segments were more frequent in patients than controls; TRBV5-6, TRBV5-1 and TRBV20-1 belonged to this group.

The specimen sequenced was blood. The origin of the receptors is a girl under 18 with multiple sclerosis.

Worth noting for this clonotype: A much larger clone differs from this one at a single base, so this may be a read error. The genes are TRBV29-1 and TRBJ2-4; TRBD1 or TRBD2 may be the D gene (5 bases each). CDR1 is SQVTM, CDR2 ANQGSEA, per germline. This CDR3 has 12 residues. V lost 6 bases to trimming and J lost 13 bases, with 19 bases between them. The CDR3 DNA reads as TGCAGCGTCGCCGAGGGGACCAGGGAGCAGTACTTC. It translates to CSVAEGTREQYF.

In this sample, this clonotype turned up a few times. This sequence joins TRBV2 and TRBJ2-3, with 7 bases that match TRBD2. V shed 8 bases and J 3 bases; nucleotides not matched to a gene: 5. The CDR3 runs 13 residues. Germline CDR1 reads SNHLY; CDR2 reads FYNNEI. In DNA form, the CDR3 reads TGTGCCAGCGGGGGGGTTGGGACAGATACGCAGTATTTT. Residues: CASGGVGTDTQYF.

The chain couples TRBV6-2 or TRBV6-3 to TRBJ1-2, with D unclear. Trimming left V 5 bases short and J 4 bases short, with 8 bases between. Germline CDR1 MNHEY, CDR2 SVGEGT. The CDR3 sequence is 12 residues long. CDR3 sequence reads: CASSVQGYGYTF. The CDR3 nucleotides are TGTGCCAGCAGTGTCCAAGGCTATGGCTACACCTTC.

The chain uses TRBV11-2 and TRBJ2-2, with D maybe TRBD2 (7 bases). CDR1 SGHAT and CDR2 FQNNGV come from the germline V gene. The CDR3 has 12 amino acids. V lost 6 bases and J 12 bases, leaving 14 bases between the germline ends. Written as DNA, the CDR3 is TGTGCCAGCAGGCCAGAGGGGGGGAAGCTGTTTTTT. Amino acid sequence: CASRPEGGKLFF.

The chain joins TRBV12-3 or TRBV12-4 to TRBJ1-6, with a possible D match to TRBD1 (5 bases). This CDR3 has 13 residues. V was pared by 2 bases and J by 14 bases, with 13 bases between. For the CDR3, the DNA is TGTGCCAGCAGTTTATTTTCAGGGTTCGCCCTCCACTTT. The encoded protein is CASSLFSGFALHF.

This clonotype has just a few counts. This chain uses TRBV25-1 with TRBJ2-7, with D possibly matching TRBD1 (6 bases). V was clipped by 6 bases and J by 3 bases, with 12 bases between them. Per the germline V gene, CDR1 is MGHDK and CDR2 is SYGVNS. The CDR3 contains 13 residues. In DNA form, the CDR3 reads TGTGCCAGCAGACAGGGTACCTACTACGAGCAGTACTTC. Its protein is CASRQGTYYEQYF.

The chain couples TRBV18 to TRBJ2-5; D remains ambiguous. CDR3 length equals 13 residues. The germline gives CDR1 KGHSH, CDR2 LQKENI. V was pared by 3 bases and J by 7 bases, with 12 bases between. DNA of the CDR3: TGTGCCAGCTCACCCCCAGCGAGTGGGACCCAGTACTTC. As protein: CASSPPASGTQYF.

With regard to this clonotype: At one end, the junction sequence differs from germline, possibly due to a read error. The chain recombines TRBV12-3 or TRBV12-4 with TRBJ2-3; 9 bases align to TRBD1. The length of the CDR3 is 14 residues. CDR3 amino acids: CASRRTGATDTHYF. The CDR3 DNA reads as TGTGCCAGCAGAAGGACAGGGGCGACAGATACGCATTATTTT.

Concerning this clonotype itself: Mismatch with germline at one junction end may stem from a read error. The rearrangement joins TRBV18 to TRBJ2-5, with no clear D. The germline gives CDR1 KGHSH, CDR2 LQKENI. CDR3 length: 11 amino acids. The CDR3 is CVSRSKETQYF. CDR3 bases: TGTGTCAGCCGCTCGAAGGAGACCCAGTACTTC.